This T cell receptor delta chain was recorded in a study of gamma-delta T cells after stem cell transplantation. This clone was seen a few times. TCRdb re-called the RT-PCR reads through CATT. The data contain 2,000 to 2,500 delta-chain clones, 1.5% to 2% of them singletons. The clonotype was recovered from a human donor. It is not recorded whose cells these are; they may come from a transplant donor. Sequenced sample: gamma-delta T cells.

The CDR3 DNA follows: TGTGCCTGTGATGGGGTAACCGTTGGTATGTACACCGATAAACTCATCTTT. It is translated as CACDGVTVGMYTDKLIF. The chain recombines TRDV2 with TRDJ1; perhaps TRDD3 as D (5 bases). This CDR3 spans 17 amino acids. Germline V lookup: CDR1 GEAIGNYY, CDR2 EKD. V shed 4 bases and J shed 0 bases, with 20 bases lying between them.